Following are 14 T cell receptor beta chains from one sample sequenced in a study of CD8+ T cells in alopecia areata. Isolated RNA was reverse transcribed into cDNA used as the sequencing template. TCRdb's copy holds only in-frame clones and misses some; the assay was immunoSEQ multiplex PCR. The data hold 65,000 to 70,000 clones, with approximately 64% observed a single time. This material consisted of CD8+ T cells sorted from blood, taken at week 0. These receptors were taken from a human donor with alopecia areata.

The rearrangement links TRBV29-1 to TRBJ2-2; the match to TRBD1 covers 10 bases. The V segment lost 5 bases and the J segment 2 bases; nucleotides outside the gene matches: 5. Germline V lookup: CDR1 SQVTM, CDR2 ANQGSEA. The CDR3 consists of 15 residues. In DNA form, the CDR3 reads TGCAGCGTTATGGACAGGGGGGACAACACCGGGGAGCTGTTTTTT. It translates to CSVMDRGDNTGELFF.

The chain couples TRBV13 to TRBJ2-3, with D unresolved. The CDR3 consists of 12 residues. V lost 5 bases, J lost 2 bases, and 5 bases lay in between. Germline-derived CDR1 and CDR2 are PRHDT and FYEKMQ (reference sequence). The CDR3 nucleotides are TGTGCCAGCAGCGCAGACACAGATACGCAGTATTTT. As protein: CASSADTDTQYF.

This clone has a single count. The gene calls are TRBV7-3 and TRBJ1-3, with D maybe TRBD1 (5 bases). Trimming pared 2 bases from V and 8 bases from J, leaving 10 bases between. CDR1 is SGHTA and CDR2 is FQGTGA in the germline V gene. This CDR3 has 13 residues. The CDR3 region has the DNA TGTGCCAGCAGCTTACAGGGATCGGACACCATATATTTT. This sequence encodes CASSLQGSDTIYF.

V gene TRBV4-1 combines with J gene TRBJ2-4, with D possibly being TRBD1 or TRBD2 (6 bases each). The CDR3 length is 15 residues. Looked up from germline, CDR1 is MGHRA and CDR2 is YSYEKL. V lost 6 bases and J 0 bases, leaving 12 bases between the germline ends. The DNA for the CDR3 is TGCGCCAGCAGTCCGGGGGCATTAGCCAAAAACATTCAGTACTTC. It is translated as CASSPGALAKNIQYF.

This clone was observed a handful of times. This chain connects TRBV28 to TRBJ2-7; tentative D call: TRBD2 (5 bases). The germline CDR1 and CDR2 sequences are MDHEN and SYDVKM. The V end was cut by 7 bases, the J end by 3 bases, with 16 bases between. The CDR3 has 14 amino acids. The CDR3: CASMERRVDYEQYF. The CDR3 DNA is TGTGCCAGCATGGAAAGGCGGGTAGACTACGAGCAGTACTTC.

The table lists this clone with a few counts. This CDR3 reads CASSVAGNYGYTF. Written as DNA, the CDR3 is TGCGCCAGCAGCGTCGCGGGTAACTATGGCTACACCTTC. The chain combines TRBV4-1 with TRBJ1-2; D is uncertain. This CDR3 region has 13 residues. From germline, CDR1 is MGHRA and CDR2 YSYEKL. V lost 5 bases and J lost 1, with 8 bases in between.

The CDR3 protein is CASSPRGGAYEQYF. CDR3 nucleotides: TGCGCCAGCAGCCCGCGGGGGGGCGCCTACGAGCAGTACTTC. This chain uses TRBV5-1 with TRBJ2-7; 9 positions agree with TRBD2. The germline CDR1 and CDR2 sequences are SGHRS and YFSETQ. Trimming at V came to 4 bases and at J to 2 bases, leaving 4 bases not matched to a gene. The CDR3 has 14 amino acids.

The chain employs TRBV27 and TRBJ2-7; a possible D gene is TRBD1 (5 bases). Germline V gene data show CDR1 as MNHEY and CDR2 as SMNVEV (reference sequence). The CDR3 runs 16 residues. Trimming left V 1 base short and J 2 bases short, with 15 bases between. The CDR3 here is CASSLFGQGPTYEQYF. CDR3 sequence (DNA): TGTGCCAGCAGTTTATTCGGCCAGGGCCCCACCTACGAGCAGTACTTC.

The V and J genes are TRBV6-5 and TRBJ2-7; 8 bases agree with TRBD2. V trimming: 5 bases; J trimming: 2 bases; junction bases outside the gene matches: 5. From germline, CDR1 is MNHEY and CDR2 SVGAGI. The CDR3 length is 14 residues. The CDR3 DNA follows: TGTGCCAGCAGTGACAGCGGGAGTGCCTACGAGCAGTACTTC. Translation gives CASSDSGSAYEQYF.

V gene TRBV11-2 combines with J gene TRBJ1-1, with 9 bases that match TRBD1. CDR1 is SGHAT and CDR2 is FQNNGV in the germline V gene. This CDR3 region has 15 residues. V shed 7 bases and J 1 base; nucleotides not matched to a gene: 7. The CDR3 region has the DNA TGTGCCAGCACCCTATGGACAGGGGAGAACACTGAAGCTTTCTTT. Translation: CASTLWTGENTEAFF. Full variable domain (missing parts from reference TRBV11-2 and TRBJ1-1): EAGVAQSPRYKIIEKRQSVAFWCNPISGHATLYWYQQILGQGPKLLIQFQNNGVVDDSQLPKDRFSAERLKGVDSTLKIQPAKLEDSAVYLCASTLWTGENTEAFFGQGTRLTVV.

J is TRBJ1-1 and V is TRBV7-6, with D possibly TRBD1 on 6 matching bases. This CDR3 is built from 17 residues. The V end was cut by 5 bases, the J end by 1 base, with 20 bases between. Per germline, CDR1 SGHVS and CDR2 FNYEAQ. The CDR3 DNA follows: TGTGCCAGCAGCACAGGGAAAACGGGGGGGAGGAACACTGAAGCTTTCTTT. As protein: CASSTGKTGGRNTEAFF. Drawing the rest from reference TRBV7-6 and TRBJ1-1, the complete variable domain is GAGVSQSPRYKVTKRGQDVALRCDPISGHVSLYWYRQALGQGPEFLTYFNYEAQQDKSGLPNDRFSAERPEGSISTLTIQRTEQRDSAMYRCASSTGKTGGRNTEAFFGQGTRLTVV.

This clone showed up just a few times. The gene calls are TRBV9 and TRBJ2-7, with 7 bases fitting TRBD2. The V segment lost 0 bases and the J segment 2 bases; nucleotides outside the gene matches: 5. The germline CDR1 and CDR2 sequences are SGDLS and YYNGEE. The CDR3 sequence is 15 residues long. For the CDR3, the DNA is TGTGCCAGCAGCGTAGGCGGGGAGGGAGCCTACGAGCAGTACTTC. Protein product: CASSVGGEGAYEQYF.

This clone was seen a single time. The gene calls are TRBV7-9 and TRBJ1-2; D might be TRBD1 (6 bases). Trimming left V 3 bases short and J 0 bases short, with 11 bases between. Germline V gives CDR1 SEHNR, CDR2 FQNEAQ (reference sequence). The CDR3 is 15 amino acids. CDR3 region: CASSLDSYTNYGYTF. The CDR3 DNA reads as TGTGCCAGCAGCTTGGACAGCTATACTAACTATGGCTACACCTTC.

As to this clone: Other DNA sequences of this sample code for an identical CDR3. The chain is built from TRBV27 and TRBJ2-5; 10 bases are a match to TRBD2. The CDR3 loop spans 15 amino acids. J was trimmed by 3 bases and V by 2 bases; bases with no gene match: 3. CDR1 and CDR2 (germline): MNHEY, SMNVEV (reference sequence). The CDR3 here is CASSLIAGGEETQYF. The CDR3 nucleotides read TGTGCCAGCAGTTTAATAGCGGGGGGAGAAGAGACCCAGTACTTC.